This TCR beta chain was recorded in a study of preoperative IRX-2 immunotherapy in early breast cancer. As to treatment: preoperative locoregional IRX-2 cytokine immunotherapy. This phase Ib study tested locoregional IRX-2 cytokine immunotherapy given before surgery. Sequenced by immunoSEQ multiplex PCR; TCRdb stores in-frame clones only, minus some. This table holds roughly 99,000 clones, 70% to 90% found once. Germline V CDR1 and CDR2: LNHNV, YYDKDF (reference sequence). V was clipped by 3 bases and J by 7 bases; unmatched bases: 1. The CDR3 contains 15 residues. This clone showed up just a few times.

The chain recombines TRBV15 with TRBJ2-1; 15 bases are shared with TRBD2. The sequenced sample was tumor tissue, obtained after IRX-2 immunotherapy. The clonotype comes from a human donor with breast cancer. The CDR3: CATSRGLAGGNEQFF. The CDR3 region has the DNA TGTGCCACCAGCAGGGGACTAGCGGGAGGTAATGAGCAGTTCTTC.